This T cell receptor beta chain stems from a study of identical twins. This clonotype was seen at least ten times. TCRdb re-derived calls from the 5' RACE reads in MiXCR, one entry per CDR3 protein. The sample has under 250,000 distinct CDR3 sequences, approximately 6.8% seen once; the top ten hold around 5%. Per germline, CDR1 MGHRA and CDR2 YSYEKL. The ends were cut back, 0 bases at V and 2 bases at J, with 11 bases in the middle. The CDR3 is made up of 15 amino acids. This sample was shared with a second study, whose subject was yellow fever vaccine responses in identical twins.

Sequenced material: CD8+ T cells sorted from blood. This chain joins TRBV4-1 and TRBJ2-7; no firm D call. This sequence was found in a woman aged 18-29 years in good health. CDR3 coding DNA: TGCGCCAGCAGCCAAGACTCTGGTGGGACCTACGAGCAGTACTTC. This codes for CASSQDSGGTYEQYF.